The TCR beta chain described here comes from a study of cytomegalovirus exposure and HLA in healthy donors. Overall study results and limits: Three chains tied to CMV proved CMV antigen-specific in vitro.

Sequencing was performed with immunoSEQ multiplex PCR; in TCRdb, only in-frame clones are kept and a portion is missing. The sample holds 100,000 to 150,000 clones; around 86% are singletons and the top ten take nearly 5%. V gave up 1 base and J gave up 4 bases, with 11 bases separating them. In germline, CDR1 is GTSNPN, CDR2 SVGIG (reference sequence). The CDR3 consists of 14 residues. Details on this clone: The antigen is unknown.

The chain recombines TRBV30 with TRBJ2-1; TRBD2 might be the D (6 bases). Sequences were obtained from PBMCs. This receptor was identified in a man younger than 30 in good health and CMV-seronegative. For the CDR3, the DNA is TGTGCCTGGAGTGAGGGGACTTTATACAATGAGCAGTTCTTC. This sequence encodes CAWSEGTLYNEQFF.